The 10 T cell receptor beta chains below all came from one sample that was sequenced in a study of CD8 T cells in ankylosing spondylitis. General study findings and limits: Blood of patients with ankylosing spondylitis appeared to be characterized by a TCR beta motif of about eight highly homologous variants.

MiXCR, run by TCRdb on the 5' RACE reads, gives a single entry per CDR3 protein. The sample comprises about 440,000 distinct CDR3 sequences, roughly 15% of which are singletons, and over 0.9% rests with the top ten. No antigens are known for them. The material sequenced was blood, either unsorted or a sorted T cell fraction (not recorded which). All receptors derive from a male donor with ankylosing spondylitis.

CDR3 sequence (DNA): TGTGCCAGTAATCCCCGACAGGGAGCCAAAAACATTCAGTACTTC. This encodes CASNPRQGAKNIQYF. The chain is built from TRBV19 and TRBJ2-4, with 7 bases that match TRBD1. Germline CDR1 and CDR2: LNHDA and SQIVND (reference sequence). Germline trimming cut 7 bases from V and 0 bases from J; bases unmatched to any gene: 6. This CDR3 comprises 15 residues.

The V gene is TRBV12-3 or TRBV12-4, the J gene TRBJ2-7, with 10 bases identical to TRBD2. This CDR3 contains 15 residues. The trim removed 6 bases at V and 0 bases at J, leaving 5 bases unmatched. The CDR3 spells CASSRLAGDSYEQYF. In DNA form, the CDR3 reads TGTGCCAGCAGCCGCCTAGCGGGAGACTCCTACGAGCAGTACTTC.

This rearrangement joins TRBV5-4 to TRBJ2-3; perhaps D is TRBD1 or TRBD2 (5 bases each). The CDR3 has 15 amino acids. Between the trimmed V and J ends, which lost 0 bases and 0 bases, there was a span of 8 bases. The V gene's germline CDR1 is SGHNT and CDR2 YYREEE (reference sequence). The CDR3 bases are TGTGCCAGCAGCTTGGACGGGGCTAGCACAGATACGCAGTATTTT. It encodes CASSLDGASTDTQYF.

The chain combines TRBV4-1 with TRBJ1-3; 8 bases are a match to TRBD1. CDR1 and CDR2 from the germline V gene are MGHRA and YSYEKL. The CDR3 length is 17 residues. Trimming removed 1 base from V and 0 bases from J; junction bases left unmatched: 5. CDR3 nucleotide sequence: TGCGCCAGCAGCCAAGCTACAGGGGGTGACTCTGGAAACACCATATATTTT. It encodes CASSQATGGDSGNTIYF.

This clonotype appeared many times. The V and J genes are TRBV29-1 and TRBJ1-1; no clear D gene. This CDR3 spans 16 amino acids. The germline gives CDR1 SQVTM, CDR2 ANQGSEA. The V end was cut by 2 bases, the J end by 1 base, with 17 bases between. CDR3 DNA: TGCAGCGTTGAAAGGGCCGATAAGAATACGAACACTGAAGCTTTCTTT. It yields the protein CSVERADKNTNTEAFF.

J is TRBJ2-1 and V is TRBV10-2, with TRBD1 matching over 7 bases. The CDR3 runs to 14 residues. Germline V lookup: CDR1 WSHSY, CDR2 SAAADI. Germline trimming cut 6 bases from V and 7 bases from J; bases unmatched to any gene: 9. CDR3 nucleotide sequence: TGCGCCAGCAGAGACAGGGCGAGATTAAATGAGCAGTTCTTC. This encodes CASRDRARLNEQFF.

V is TRBV12-3 or TRBV12-4 and J is TRBJ2-7, with D perhaps TRBD1 (5 bases). The CDR3 covers 13 residues. The V end lost 2 bases, the J end lost 6 bases, and 11 bases lay between the germline ends. The DNA for the CDR3 is TGTGCCAGCAGTTTAACAGAAGGGGTCGAGCAGTACTTC. Residues: CASSLTEGVEQYF.

The chain carries TRBV9 and TRBJ2-3; 7 positions match TRBD2. The germline V gene has CDR1 SGDLS and CDR2 YYNGEE. V shed 3 bases, J shed 5 bases, and the junction held 12 bases outside the gene matches. This CDR3 is built from 16 residues. Written as DNA, the CDR3 is TGTGCCAGCAGCGGCTTAGGACTAGGGTCGCGAGATACGCAGTATTTT. Its translation: CASSGLGLGSRDTQYF.

The rearrangement uses TRBV6-1 and TRBJ2-3; D is ambiguous. Germline CDR1 reads MNHNS; CDR2 reads SASEGT. The germline V and J ends were trimmed by 4 bases and 5 bases, with 10 bases remaining between them. This CDR3 has 13 amino acids. In nucleotides, the CDR3 is TGTGCCAGCAGTGGTAACGTAGAAGATACGCAGTATTTT. Amino acids: CASSGNVEDTQYF.

V and J are TRBV6-1 and TRBJ2-7; D gene uncertain. The germline CDR1 and CDR2 sequences are MNHNS and SASEGT. Trimming pared 0 bases from V and 3 bases from J, leaving 15 bases between. The CDR3 spans 16 residues. The CDR3 spells CASSEAKNLGLYEQYF. The CDR3 bases are TGTGCCAGCAGTGAAGCAAAGAACCTAGGGCTCTACGAGCAGTACTTC.